Each of the 4 T cell receptor beta chains below was sequenced from the same sample in a study of cytomegalovirus exposure and HLA in healthy donors. Use of 60 Vbeta and 13 Jbeta primers characterized the PCR. Using immunoSEQ multiplex PCR, the repertoire was profiled, and TCRdb retains in-frame clones only, with some absent. The table lists approximately 130,000 clones, approximately 82% of them singletons. Sequencing was carried out using PBMCs. The receptors originated from a man between 35 and 55 years old in good health and CMV-seronegative.

This clone was picked up one time. A read error may account for a junction end that differs from germline. The rearrangement links TRBV7-7 to TRBJ1-5; D remains unclear. In germline, CDR1 is SSHAT, CDR2 FNYEAQ (reference sequence). CDR3 length equals 20 residues. The DNA of the CDR3 is TGTGCTAGCAGCTTAGCAGACTGGTTCCTTGGATCCCTTACGTATCAGCCCCAGCATTTT. Its protein product is CASSLADWFLGSLTYQPQHF.

The V gene is TRBV6-5, the J gene TRBJ2-7; maybe TRBD1 (6 bases). Germline CDR1 reads MNHEY; CDR2 reads SVGAGI. V was pared by 2 bases and J by 2 bases, with 13 bases between. The length of the CDR3 is 15 residues. The CDR3 here is CASSYLPGQTYEQYF. CDR3 nucleotides: TGTGCCAGCAGTTACCTCCCCGGACAGACCTACGAGCAGTACTTC.

Here the CDR3 reads CASSIDLFWTRSSYNEQFF. The CDR3 coding sequence is TGTGCCAGTAGTATAGATCTCTTTTGGACTAGAAGCTCCTACAATGAGCAGTTCTTC. The chain couples TRBV19 to TRBJ2-1; 7 nucleotides line up with TRBD2. The CDR3 loop spans 19 amino acids. The germline V gene has CDR1 LNHDA and CDR2 SQIVND (reference sequence). J gave up 0 bases and V 0 bases, and 11 bases lay outside the gene matches.

This CDR3 is CASSSLLSGTGIKAFF. As DNA, the CDR3 is TGTGCCAGCAGTTCGCTCCTCTCCGGGACAGGGATCAAAGCTTTCTTT. The V and J genes are TRBV28 and TRBJ1-1, with TRBD1 matching over 9 bases. The germline V gene has CDR1 MDHEN and CDR2 SYDVKM. This CDR3 is 16 amino acids long. J was trimmed by 9 bases and V by 4 bases; bases with no gene match: 15.